These 20 T cell receptor beta chains were all obtained from the same sample, sequenced in a study of blood T cell repertoires in COVID-19. This table comes from immunoSEQ multiplex PCR, and its TCRdb copy is limited to in-frame clones, with some not included. The sample contains about 160,000 clones, approximately 90% of which appear only once. The source material was peripheral blood. All receptors come from a man younger than 35 with acute or convalescent COVID-19.

The rearrangement joins TRBV14 to TRBJ1-1; TRBD1 matches 7 bases. The length of the CDR3 is 14 residues. Germline V gene sequence: CDR1 SGHDN, CDR2 FVKESK. The ends lost 2 bases at V and 4 bases at J; junction bases unmatched: 4. Written as DNA, the CDR3 is TGTGCCAGCAGCCAAAACAGGGGAACCACTGAAGCTTTCTTT. Encoded protein: CASSQNRGTTEAFF.

The chain uses TRBV27 and TRBJ2-7, with 8 nucleotides matching TRBD1. From germline, CDR1 is MNHEY and CDR2 SMNVEV (reference sequence). The CDR3 contains 15 residues. V trimming: 6 bases; J trimming: 5 bases; junction bases outside the gene matches: 12. The CDR3 DNA reads as TGTGCCAGCAGAGCACGACAGGGGAGTTTCCACGAGCAGTACTTC. Protein: CASRARQGSFHEQYF.

V gene TRBV5-4 combines with J gene TRBJ1-2; 7 bases are a match to TRBD1. The CDR3 consists of 13 residues. V trimming: 3 bases; J trimming: 5 bases; junction bases outside the gene matches: 4. In germline, CDR1 is SGHNT, CDR2 YYREEE (reference sequence). The CDR3 spells CASSSGQTYGYTF. DNA of the CDR3: TGTGCCAGCAGCTCGGGACAGACTTATGGCTACACCTTC.

The chain links TRBV3-1 (or the pseudogene TRBV3-2) to TRBJ2-5; TRBD2 might be the D (6 bases). The germline gives CDR1 LGHDT, CDR2 YNNKEL (reference sequence). The CDR3 contains 15 residues. V was trimmed by 0 bases and J by 5 bases, leaving 13 bases between them. The CDR3 sequence: CASSQDSGLWETQYF. Written as DNA, the CDR3 is TGTGCCAGCAGCCAAGATAGCGGACTCTGGGAGACCCAGTACTTC.

The rearrangement links TRBV5-1 to TRBJ2-1; 7 bases match TRBD2. Trimming took 1 base from V and 8 from J; bases not matched to a gene: 9. The V gene's germline CDR1 is SGHRS and CDR2 YFSETQ. The CDR3 sequence is 15 residues long. The CDR3 DNA sequence: TGCGCCAGCAGCTTGTCGAGGGGAGGGAGCGATGAGCAGTTCTTC. Residues: CASSLSRGGSDEQFF. Filled out from reference TRBV5-1 and TRBJ2-1, the complete variable domain reads KAGVTQTPRYLIKTRGQQVTLSCSPISGHRSVSWYQQTPGQGLQFLFEYFSETQRNKGNFPGRFSGRQFSNSRSEMNVSTLELGDSALYLCASSLSRGGSDEQFFGPGTRLTVL.

The chain uses TRBV28 and TRBJ2-7; possible D gene TRBD1, 5 bases. The CDR3 is 15 residues long. Trimming left V 7 bases short and J 0 bases short, with 16 bases between. Germline CDR1 and CDR2: MDHEN and SYDVKM. CDR3 in amino acids: CASNDQGMSSYEQYF. The CDR3 DNA is TGTGCCAGCAATGATCAGGGTATGAGCTCCTACGAGCAGTACTTC. Full variable domain (outside the CDR3, taken from reference TRBV28 and TRBJ2-7): DVKVTQSSRYLVKRTGEKVFLECVQDMDHENMFWYRQDPGLGLRLIYFSYDVKMKEKGDIPEGYSVSREKKERFSLILESASTNQTSMYLCASNDQGMSSYEQYFGPGTRLTVT.

The rearrangement links TRBV7-9 to TRBJ1-1; TRBD1 might be the D (5 bases). CDR3 length equals 13 residues. The V and J ends lost 5 bases and 4 bases respectively, with 11 bases between them. The germline gives CDR1 SEHNR, CDR2 FQNEAQ (reference sequence). The CDR3 region is CASSQPGSTEAFF. The CDR3 nucleotides read TGTGCCAGCAGCCAACCAGGGTCCACTGAAGCTTTCTTT.

This chain joins TRBV9 and TRBJ2-3, with a tentative D call TRBD2 (6 bases). Germline values: CDR1 SGDLS, CDR2 YYNGEE. This CDR3 contains 16 residues. Trimming removed 4 bases from V and 2 bases from J, with 17 bases in between. For the CDR3, the DNA is TGTGCCAGCAGCCTCCTTATAGCGGCGATCACAGATACGCAGTATTTT. It specifies CASSLLIAAITDTQYF.

The chain carries TRBV19 and TRBJ2-3, with a possible D match to TRBD1 (5 bases). The ends were cut back, 5 bases at V and 2 bases at J, with 11 bases in the middle. Germline CDR1 is LNHDA and CDR2 is SQIVND (reference sequence). The CDR3 length is 14 residues. In DNA form, the CDR3 reads TGTGCCAGTAGTTTCTCAGGGTACACAGATACGCAGTATTTT. It translates to CASSFSGYTDTQYF.

J is TRBJ1-6 and V is TRBV27, with D possibly TRBD1 on 6 matching bases. The V end lost 2 bases, the J end lost 5 bases, and 13 bases lay between the germline ends. The CDR3 extends over 16 amino acids. Germline V CDR1 and CDR2: MNHEY, SMNVEV (reference sequence). CDR3 protein: CASSLGSGTNNSPLHF. The CDR3 DNA is TGTGCCAGCAGTTTAGGTAGTGGGACAAATAATTCACCCCTCCACTTT.

This sequence joins TRBV5-4 and TRBJ1-1, with unresolved D. V was pared by 3 bases and J by 0 bases, with 18 bases between. This CDR3 region has 17 residues. Germline V lookup: CDR1 SGHNT, CDR2 YYREEE (reference sequence). The CDR3, as DNA: TGTGCCAGCAGCTCGCCCCGGTCCGAACTCATGAACACTGAAGCTTTCTTT. It encodes CASSSPRSELMNTEAFF.

V usage is TRBV9 and J usage is TRBJ2-3, with D possibly matching TRBD2 (6 bases). V lost 4 bases to trimming and J lost 5 bases, with 14 bases between them. The CDR3 contains 14 residues. Germline assignment: CDR1 SGDLS and CDR2 YYNGEE. CDR3 sequence: CASSSDYRGDTQYF. CDR3 bases: TGTGCCAGCAGCTCGGACTACCGGGGAGATACGCAGTATTTT. Filled out from reference TRBV9 and TRBJ2-3, the complete variable domain reads DSGVTQTPKHLITATGQRVTLRCSPRSGDLSVYWYQQSLDQGLQFLIQYYNGEERAKGNILERFSAQQFPDLHSELNLSSLELGDSALYFCASSSDYRGDTQYFGPGTRLTVL.

The genes are TRBV4-1 and TRBJ1-2; perhaps TRBD1 as D (5 bases). Trimming removed 3 bases from V and 2 bases from J, with 7 bases in between. This CDR3 spans 13 amino acids. Germline CDR1 is MGHRA and CDR2 is YSYEKL. For the CDR3, the DNA is TGCGCCAGCAGCCAGGGGGGAAACTATGGCTACACCTTC. It yields the protein CASSQGGNYGYTF.

The table lists this clone with a few counts. This CDR3 is also generated by other DNA sequences in the sample. V and J are TRBV11-2 and TRBJ2-7, with D possibly TRBD1 on 6 matching bases. V lost 1 base and J 2 bases, leaving 9 bases between the germline ends. The V gene's germline CDR1 is SGHAT and CDR2 FQNNGV. The CDR3 runs 14 residues. The CDR3 spells CASSLGRGTYEQYF. The CDR3 DNA is TGTGCCAGCAGCTTAGGCAGGGGAACCTACGAGCAGTACTTC.

This clone has a single count. The genes are TRBV5-6 and TRBJ2-1; 10 positions match TRBD1. This CDR3 has 15 amino acids. After removal of 0 bases from V and 5 bases from J, the junction contained 2 bases not matched to a gene. Germline V gives CDR1 SGHDT, CDR2 YYEEEE. DNA of the CDR3: TGTGCCAGCAGCTTGGAGGGGACAGGGGACAATGAGCAGTTCTTC. Its translation: CASSLEGTGDNEQFF. Full variable domain (outside the CDR3, taken from reference TRBV5-6 and TRBJ2-1): DAGVTQSPTHLIKTRGQQVTLRCSPKSGHDTVSWYQQALGQGPQFIFQYYEEEERQRGNFPDRFSGHQFPNYSSELNVNALLLGDSALYLCASSLEGTGDNEQFFGPGTRLTVL.

The chain employs TRBV5-1 and TRBJ1-2; D uncertain. CDR1 and CDR2 from the germline V gene are SGHRS and YFSETQ. V was pared by 0 bases and J by 2 bases, with 8 bases between. There are 14 residues in the CDR3. CDR3 nucleotide sequence: TGCGCCAGCAGCTTGGAGGGAGAGAACTATGGCTACACCTTC. Residues: CASSLEGENYGYTF.

The sample holds one count of this clone. The chain combines TRBV2 with TRBJ2-3; D is ambiguous. This CDR3 has 13 residues. CDR1 and CDR2 (germline): SNHLY, FYNNEI. V was shortened by 7 bases and J by 0 bases, with 8 bases between the two germline ends. In DNA, the CDR3 is TGTGCCAGCACTTCCCTCAGCACAGATACGCAGTATTTT. Amino acid sequence: CASTSLSTDTQYF.

This clone is a singleton in its sample. The chain recombines TRBV29-1 with TRBJ1-3; 11 positions match TRBD1. Germline V gives CDR1 SQVTM, CDR2 ANQGSEA. The CDR3 is 15 amino acids. The V and J ends lost 6 bases and 0 bases, in that order; junction bases with no gene match: 4. The chain's CDR3 is CSVAGTGGSGNTIYF. CDR3 coding DNA: TGCAGCGTAGCCGGGACAGGGGGCTCTGGAAACACCATATATTTT. Filled out from reference TRBV29-1 and TRBJ1-3, the complete variable domain reads SAVISQKPSRDICQRGTSLTIQCQVDSQVTMMFWYRQQPGQSLTLIATANQGSEATYESGFVIDKFPISRPNLTFSTLTVSNMSPEDSSIYLCSVAGTGGSGNTIYFGEGSWLTVV.

This clone has a single count. This chain links TRBV2 with TRBJ1-1, with D perhaps TRBD1 (6 bases). There are 14 residues in the CDR3. Trimming pared 6 bases from V and 0 bases from J, leaving 11 bases between. CDR1 and CDR2 from the germline V gene are SNHLY and FYNNEI. Here the CDR3 reads CASRVDRMNTEAFF. Here the CDR3 DNA reads TGTGCCAGCAGGGTCGACAGGATGAACACTGAAGCTTTCTTT.

The chain recombines TRBV5-1 with TRBJ2-3; TRBD1 agrees at 10 bases. The CDR3 is 16 amino acids. Per germline, CDR1 SGHRS and CDR2 YFSETQ. Germline trimming cut 2 bases from V and 3 bases from J; bases unmatched to any gene: 6. This CDR3 reads CASSFRQGALTDTQYF. The CDR3 DNA follows: TGCGCCAGCAGCTTTCGACAGGGGGCTCTAACAGATACGCAGTATTTT. Based on the CDR3 plus reference TRBV5-1 and TRBJ2-3, the full variable domain is KAGVTQTPRYLIKTRGQQVTLSCSPISGHRSVSWYQQTPGQGLQFLFEYFSETQRNKGNFPGRFSGRQFSNSRSEMNVSTLELGDSALYLCASSFRQGALTDTQYFGPGTRLTVL.